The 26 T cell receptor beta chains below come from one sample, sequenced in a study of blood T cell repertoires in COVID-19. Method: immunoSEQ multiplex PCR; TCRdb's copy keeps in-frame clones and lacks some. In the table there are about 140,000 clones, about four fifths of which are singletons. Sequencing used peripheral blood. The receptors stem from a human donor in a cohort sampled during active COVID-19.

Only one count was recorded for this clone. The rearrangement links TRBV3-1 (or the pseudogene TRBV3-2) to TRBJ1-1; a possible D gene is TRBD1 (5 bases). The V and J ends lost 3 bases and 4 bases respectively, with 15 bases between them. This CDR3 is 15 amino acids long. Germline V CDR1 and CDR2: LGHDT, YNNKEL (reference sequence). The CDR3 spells CASSHRAGKATEAFF. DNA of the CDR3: TGTGCCAGCAGCCATCGGGCAGGGAAGGCCACTGAAGCTTTCTTT.

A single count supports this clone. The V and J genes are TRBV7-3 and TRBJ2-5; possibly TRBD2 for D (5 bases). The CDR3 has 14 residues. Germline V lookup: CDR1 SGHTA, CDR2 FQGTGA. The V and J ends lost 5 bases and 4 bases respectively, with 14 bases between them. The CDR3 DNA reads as TGTGCCAGCAGCGACCCACCTACTAGAGAGACCCAGTACTTC. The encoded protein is CASSDPPTRETQYF.

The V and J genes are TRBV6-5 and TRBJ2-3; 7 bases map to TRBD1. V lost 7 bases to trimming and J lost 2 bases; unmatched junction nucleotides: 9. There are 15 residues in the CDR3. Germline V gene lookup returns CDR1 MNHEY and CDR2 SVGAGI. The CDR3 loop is CASTLTGRFTDTQYF. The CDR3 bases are TGTGCCAGCACCCTGACAGGGCGGTTCACAGATACGCAGTATTTT.

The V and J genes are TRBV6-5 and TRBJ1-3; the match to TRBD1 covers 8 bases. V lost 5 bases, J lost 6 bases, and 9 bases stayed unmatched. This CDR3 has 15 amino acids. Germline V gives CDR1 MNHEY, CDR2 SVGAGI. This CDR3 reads CASSPRMTGVNTIYF. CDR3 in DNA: TGTGCCAGCAGTCCCCGTATGACAGGGGTAAACACCATATATTTT.

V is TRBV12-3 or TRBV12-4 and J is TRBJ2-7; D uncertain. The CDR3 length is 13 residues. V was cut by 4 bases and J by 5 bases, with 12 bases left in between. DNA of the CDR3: TGTGCCAGCAGTTGCCCGCGTTGTGACGAGCAGTACTTC. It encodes CASSCPRCDEQYF.

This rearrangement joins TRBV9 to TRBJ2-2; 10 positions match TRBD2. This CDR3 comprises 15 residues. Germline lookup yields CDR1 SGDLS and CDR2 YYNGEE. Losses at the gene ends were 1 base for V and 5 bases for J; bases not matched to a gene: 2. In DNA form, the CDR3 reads TGTGCCAGCAGCGTATCTAGCGGGGGTACCGGGGAGCTGTTTTTT. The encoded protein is CASSVSSGGTGELFF.

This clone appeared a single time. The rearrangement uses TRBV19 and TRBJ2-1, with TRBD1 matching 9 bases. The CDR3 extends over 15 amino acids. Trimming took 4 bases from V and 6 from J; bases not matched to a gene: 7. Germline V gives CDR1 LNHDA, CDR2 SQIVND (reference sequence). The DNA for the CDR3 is TGTGCCAGTAGTACACTCCGGACAGGGGCCAATGAGCAGTTCTTC. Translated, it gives CASSTLRTGANEQFF.

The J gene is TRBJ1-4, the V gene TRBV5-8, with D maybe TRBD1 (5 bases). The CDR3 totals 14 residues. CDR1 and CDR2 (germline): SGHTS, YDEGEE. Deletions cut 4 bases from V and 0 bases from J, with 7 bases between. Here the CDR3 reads CASSIRATNEKLFF. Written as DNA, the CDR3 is TGTGCCAGCAGCATCAGGGCAACTAATGAAAAACTGTTTTTT.

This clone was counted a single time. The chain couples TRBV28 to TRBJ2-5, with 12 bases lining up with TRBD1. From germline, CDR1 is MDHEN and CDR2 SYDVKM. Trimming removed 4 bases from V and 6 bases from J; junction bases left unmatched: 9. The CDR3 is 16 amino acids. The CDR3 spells CASSSLGTGGKKTQYF. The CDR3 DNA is TGTGCCAGCAGTTCTCTCGGGACAGGGGGCAAAAAGACCCAGTACTTC. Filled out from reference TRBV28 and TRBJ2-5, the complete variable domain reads DVKVTQSSRYLVKRTGEKVFLECVQDMDHENMFWYRQDPGLGLRLIYFSYDVKMKEKGDIPEGYSVSREKKERFSLILESASTNQTSMYLCASSSLGTGGKKTQYFGPGTRLLVL.

DNA of the CDR3: TGTGCCAGCAGTCCCGGGACAGGGTTCGGAAACACCATATATTTT. Its translation is CASSPGTGFGNTIYF. V is TRBV6-5 and J is TRBJ1-3; TRBD1 agrees at 9 bases. CDR3 length: 15 amino acids. Germline CDR1 and CDR2: MNHEY and SVGAGI. V lost 5 bases to trimming and J lost 4 bases; unmatched junction nucleotides: 6.

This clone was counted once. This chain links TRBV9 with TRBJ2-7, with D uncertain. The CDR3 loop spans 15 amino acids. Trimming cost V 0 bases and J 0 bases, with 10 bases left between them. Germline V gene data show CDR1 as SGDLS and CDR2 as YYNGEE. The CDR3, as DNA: TGTGCCAGCAGCGTAGGTGGCTCCTCCTCCTACGAGCAGTACTTC. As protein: CASSVGGSSSYEQYF.

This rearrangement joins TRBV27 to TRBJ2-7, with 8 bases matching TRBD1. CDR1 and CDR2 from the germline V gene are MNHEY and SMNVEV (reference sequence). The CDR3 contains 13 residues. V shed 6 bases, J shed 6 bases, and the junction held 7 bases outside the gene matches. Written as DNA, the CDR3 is TGTGCCAGCAGCCGCTCCGGACAGGGCGAGCAGTACTTC. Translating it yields CASSRSGQGEQYF.

CDR3 nucleotides: TGCAGCGTTCGACAGGGAGGCTTGGGCACTGAAGCTTTCTTT. Encoded protein: CSVRQGGLGTEAFF. The rearrangement links TRBV29-1 to TRBJ1-1, with 7 bases matching TRBD1. CDR3 length: 14 residues. The V gene's germline CDR1 is SQVTM and CDR2 ANQGSEA. Losses at the gene ends were 5 bases for V and 4 bases for J; bases not matched to a gene: 10.

CDR3 nucleotides: TGTGCCAGCAGCGGGACAGGGAACTCACCCCTCCACTTT. Translation: CASSGTGNSPLHF. V usage is TRBV14 and J usage is TRBJ1-6, with 9 bases that match TRBD1. Per germline, CDR1 SGHDN and CDR2 FVKESK. The V and J ends lost 5 bases and 10 bases, in that order; junction bases with no gene match: 3. The CDR3 length is 13 residues.

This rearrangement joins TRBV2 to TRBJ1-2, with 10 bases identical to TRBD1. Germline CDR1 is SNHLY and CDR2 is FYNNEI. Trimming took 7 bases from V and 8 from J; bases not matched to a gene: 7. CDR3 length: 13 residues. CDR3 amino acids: CASKRQGAWGYTF. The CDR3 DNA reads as TGTGCCAGCAAACGACAGGGGGCTTGGGGCTACACCTTC.

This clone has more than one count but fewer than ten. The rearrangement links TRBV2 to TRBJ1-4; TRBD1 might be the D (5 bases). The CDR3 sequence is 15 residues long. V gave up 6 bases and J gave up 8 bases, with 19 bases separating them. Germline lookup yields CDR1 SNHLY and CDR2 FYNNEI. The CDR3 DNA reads TGTGCCAGCAGCCGGCCGGGGGGGGAAGGAGAAAAACTGTTTTTT. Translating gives CASSRPGGEGEKLFF.

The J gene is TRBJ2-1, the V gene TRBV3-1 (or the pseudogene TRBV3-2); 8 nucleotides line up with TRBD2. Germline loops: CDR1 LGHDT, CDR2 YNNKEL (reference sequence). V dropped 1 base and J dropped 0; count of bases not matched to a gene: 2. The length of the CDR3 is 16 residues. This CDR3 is CASSQGGGSSYNEQFF. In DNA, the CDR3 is TGTGCCAGCAGCCAAGGCGGGGGGAGCTCCTACAATGAGCAGTTCTTC.

CDR3 region: CASSLGPGSGANVLTF. In DNA form, the CDR3 reads TGCGCCAGCAGCTTGGGGCCGGGATCGGGGGCCAACGTCCTGACTTTC. V gene TRBV5-1 combines with J gene TRBJ2-6; maybe TRBD2 (5 bases). Trimming shortened V by 0 bases and J by 4 bases, and 11 bases separated the two germline ends. Germline CDR1 SGHRS, CDR2 YFSETQ. The CDR3 has 16 amino acids.

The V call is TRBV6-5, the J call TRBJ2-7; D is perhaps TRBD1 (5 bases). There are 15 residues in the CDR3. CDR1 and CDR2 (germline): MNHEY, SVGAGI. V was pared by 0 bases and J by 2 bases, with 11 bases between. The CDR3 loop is CASSYSAREAYEQYF. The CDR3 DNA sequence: TGTGCCAGCAGTTACTCTGCCAGGGAAGCCTACGAGCAGTACTTC.

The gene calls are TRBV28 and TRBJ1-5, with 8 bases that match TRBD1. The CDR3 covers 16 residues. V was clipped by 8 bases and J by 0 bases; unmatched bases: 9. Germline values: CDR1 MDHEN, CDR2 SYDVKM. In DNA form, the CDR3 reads TGTGCCAGCTCGGCAGGGGGCCGTGATAGCAATCAGCCCCAGCATTTT. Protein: CASSAGGRDSNQPQHF. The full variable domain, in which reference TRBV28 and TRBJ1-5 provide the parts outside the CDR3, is DVKVTQSSRYLVKRTGEKVFLECVQDMDHENMFWYRQDPGLGLRLIYFSYDVKMKEKGDIPEGYSVSREKKERFSLILESASTNQTSMYLCASSAGGRDSNQPQHFGDGTRLSIL.

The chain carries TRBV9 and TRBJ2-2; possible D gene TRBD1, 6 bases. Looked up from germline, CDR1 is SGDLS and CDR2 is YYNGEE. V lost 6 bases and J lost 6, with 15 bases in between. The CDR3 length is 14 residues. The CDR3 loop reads CASTFSGDAGELFF. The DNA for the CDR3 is TGTGCCAGCACCTTTTCAGGGGACGCCGGGGAGCTGTTTTTT. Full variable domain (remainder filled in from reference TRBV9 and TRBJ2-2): DSGVTQTPKHLITATGQRVTLRCSPRSGDLSVYWYQQSLDQGLQFLIQYYNGEERAKGNILERFSAQQFPDLHSELNLSSLELGDSALYFCASTFSGDAGELFFGEGSRLTVL.

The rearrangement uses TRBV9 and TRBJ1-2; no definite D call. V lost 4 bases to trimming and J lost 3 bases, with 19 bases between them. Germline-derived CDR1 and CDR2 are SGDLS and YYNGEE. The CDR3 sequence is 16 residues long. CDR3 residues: CASSSRPFRSDYGYTF. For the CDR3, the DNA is TGTGCCAGCAGCTCCCGTCCCTTTCGAAGCGACTATGGCTACACCTTC.

The CDR3: CASNPRGAGGAIDTQYF. In DNA, the CDR3 is TGTGCCAGTAACCCCCGGGGGGCCGGGGGGGCCATTGATACGCAGTATTTT. V and J are TRBV19 and TRBJ2-3; 8 bases align to TRBD2. The CDR3 has 17 residues. V dropped 7 bases and J dropped 6; count of bases not matched to a gene: 18. Germline CDR1 and CDR2: LNHDA and SQIVND (reference sequence). Combining the CDR3 with reference TRBV19 and TRBJ2-3 gives the whole variable domain DGGITQSPKYLFRKEGQNVTLSCEQNLNHDAMYWYRQDPGQGLRLIYYSQIVNDFQKGDIAEGYSVSREKKESFPLTVTSAQKNPTAFYLCASNPRGAGGAIDTQYFGPGTRLTVL.

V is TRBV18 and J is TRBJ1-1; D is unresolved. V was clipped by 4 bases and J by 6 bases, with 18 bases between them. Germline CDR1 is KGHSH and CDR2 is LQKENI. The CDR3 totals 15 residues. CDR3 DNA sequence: TGTGCCAGCTCACTAGACACTCTTCAGGCGTCTGAAGCTTTCTTT. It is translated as CASSLDTLQASEAFF.

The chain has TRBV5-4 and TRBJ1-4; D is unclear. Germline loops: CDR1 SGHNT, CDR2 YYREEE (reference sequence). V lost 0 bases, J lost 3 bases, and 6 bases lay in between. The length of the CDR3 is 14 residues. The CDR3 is CASSLGLANEKLFF. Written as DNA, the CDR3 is TGTGCCAGCAGCTTGGGACTGGCTAATGAAAAACTGTTTTTT.

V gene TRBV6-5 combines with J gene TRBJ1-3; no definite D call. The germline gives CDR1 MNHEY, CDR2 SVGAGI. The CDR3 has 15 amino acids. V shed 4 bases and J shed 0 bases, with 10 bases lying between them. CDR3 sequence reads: CASSFQRDSGNTIYF. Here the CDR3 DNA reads TGTGCCAGCAGTTTCCAGCGAGACTCTGGAAACACCATATATTTT.